The present T cell receptor (beta chain) was sequenced within a study of blood T cells in healthy people across ages. From germline, CDR1 is SNHLY and CDR2 FYNNEI. Trimming pared 2 bases from V and 2 bases from J, leaving 11 bases between. The CDR3 extends over 15 amino acids. A sample-barcoded 5' primer and a J-beta primer mix were used in a second PCR of roughly 7 to 11 cycles. A single record per CDR3 protein comes from TCRdb applying MiXCR to the 5' RACE reads. The profile shows 1.5 million to 2 million distinct CDR3 sequences, about 31% of them singletons. The sample holds a few counts of this clonotype. A minimum of 5 micrograms of total RNA was extracted per sample.

What was sequenced was blood. The rearrangement joins TRBV2 to TRBJ2-3; TRBD2 might be the D (5 bases). The sequence came from a woman in her thirties in good health. The CDR3 protein is CASSENGVTTDTQYF. CDR3 DNA sequence: TGTGCCAGCAGTGAAAACGGGGTCACCACAGATACGCAGTATTTT.